The T cell receptor (beta chain) described here comes from a study of T cell clonality in common variable immunodeficiency. Equal genomic DNA amounts from CVID and control samples were sequenced. TCRdb keeps only in-frame clones here, not all; method: immunoSEQ multiplex PCR. The sample has tens of thousands of clones, none seen only once; the top ten hold over 0.95%. Study findings and constraints: In common variable immunodeficiency, TCR beta chains reportedly carried fewer deletions and N-nucleotide insertions.

The CDR3 has 16 amino acids. CDR1 is MNHEY, CDR2 SMNVEV, per germline (reference sequence). Deletions cut 3 bases from V and 2 bases from J, with 11 bases between. Ten or more counts support this clone. Antigen: not known. The read finishes 3 residues shy of the CDR3 end, and the germline J gene is used to complete it. The sequence was obtained from a person aged 18-70 years in good health. The chain employs TRBV27 and TRBJ2-6; D perhaps matches TRBD1 (6 bases). Sequenced: peripheral blood mononuclear cells. The sequenced part of the CDR3 DNA is TGTGCCAGCAGTTTTGGGGGCGTAGCTGGGGCCAACGTC. This sequence encodes CASSFGGVAGANV. The full CDR3 protein is CASSFGGVAGANVLTF. Together with reference TRBV27 and TRBJ2-6, the CDR3 gives the full variable domain: EAQVTQNPRYLITVTGKKLTVTCSQNMNHEYMSWYRQDPGLGLRQIYYSMNVEVTDKGDVPEGYKVSRKEKRNFPLILESPSPNQTSLYFCASSFGGVAGANVLTFGAGSRLTVL.